This T cell receptor (beta chain) was profiled in a study of early T cells in non-severe SARS-CoV-2 infection. Study background: Sequencing input comprised bulk RNA from unsorted whole blood; chain pairing was not available.

The CDR3 runs 16 residues. The V segment lost 2 bases and the J segment 1 base; nucleotides outside the gene matches: 6. Germline V gene data show CDR1 as SGHTA and CDR2 as FQGNSA. Individual cDNA molecules each received unique molecular identifiers attached to them. Each CDR3 protein is one row after TCRdb ran MiXCR on the 5' RACE reads. The repertoire holds about 100,000 distinct CDR3 sequences, about 12% seen once, with approximately 2.3% in the top ten. The chain uses TRBV7-2 and TRBJ2-3; 7 bases map to TRBD2. This clonotype originated in an adult who was a healthcare worker with PCR-confirmed SARS-CoV-2 infection or an uninfected control (not recorded which). Sample: whole blood. DNA of the CDR3: TGTGCCAGCAGCTTAAAGGCGGGGGTGCGCACAGATACGCAGTATTTT. Translated, it gives CASSLKAGVRTDTQYF.